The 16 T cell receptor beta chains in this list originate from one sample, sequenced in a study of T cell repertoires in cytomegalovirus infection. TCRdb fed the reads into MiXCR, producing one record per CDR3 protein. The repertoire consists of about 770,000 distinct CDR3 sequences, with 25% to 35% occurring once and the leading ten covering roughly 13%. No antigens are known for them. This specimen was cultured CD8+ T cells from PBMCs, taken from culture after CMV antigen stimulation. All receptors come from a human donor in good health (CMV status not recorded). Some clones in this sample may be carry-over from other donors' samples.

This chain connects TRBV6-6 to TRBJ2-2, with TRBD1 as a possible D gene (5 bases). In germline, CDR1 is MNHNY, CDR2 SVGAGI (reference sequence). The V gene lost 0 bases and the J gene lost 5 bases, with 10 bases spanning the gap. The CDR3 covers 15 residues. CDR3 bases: TGTGCCAGCAGTTACTCAGGGGCCGCAACCGGGGAGCTGTTTTTT. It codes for CASSYSGAATGELFF.

DNA of the CDR3: TGTGCCAGCACTACCGGGGACACACAAGAGACCCAGTACTTC. Its protein product is CASTTGDTQETQYF. The chain is built from TRBV6-2 or TRBV6-3 and TRBJ2-5; possibly TRBD1 for D (6 bases). V dropped 7 bases and J dropped 2 bases, with 14 bases sitting between them. The CDR3 is 14 amino acids. Germline values: CDR1 MNHEY, CDR2 SVGEGT.

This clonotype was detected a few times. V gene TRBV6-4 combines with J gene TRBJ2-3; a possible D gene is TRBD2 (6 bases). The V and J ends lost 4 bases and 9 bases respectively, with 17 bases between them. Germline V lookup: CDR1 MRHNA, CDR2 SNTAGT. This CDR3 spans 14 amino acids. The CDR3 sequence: CASSAGVYTGTQYF. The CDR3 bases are TGTGCCAGCAGTGCGGGGGTATATACGGGCACGCAGTATTTT.

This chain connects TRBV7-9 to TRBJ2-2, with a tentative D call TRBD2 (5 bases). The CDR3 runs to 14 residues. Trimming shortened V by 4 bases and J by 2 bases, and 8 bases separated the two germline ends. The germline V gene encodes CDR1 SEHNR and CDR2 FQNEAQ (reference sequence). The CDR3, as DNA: TGTGCCAGCAGCTCGGGGTTCAACACCGGGGAGCTGTTTTTT. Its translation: CASSSGFNTGELFF. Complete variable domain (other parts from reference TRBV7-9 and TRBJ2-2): DTGVSQNPRHKITKRGQNVTFRCDPISEHNRLYWYRQTLGQGPEFLTYFQNEAQLEKSRLLSDRFSAERPKGSFSTLEIQRTEQGDSAMYLCASSSGFNTGELFFGEGSRLTVL.

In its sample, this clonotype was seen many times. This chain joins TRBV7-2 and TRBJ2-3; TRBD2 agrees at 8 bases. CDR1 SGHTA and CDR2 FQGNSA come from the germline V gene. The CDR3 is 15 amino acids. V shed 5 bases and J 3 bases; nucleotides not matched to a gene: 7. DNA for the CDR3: TGTGCCAGCAGCCTCCGGGAGGGGAGGACAGATACGCAGTATTTT. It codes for CASSLREGRTDTQYF.

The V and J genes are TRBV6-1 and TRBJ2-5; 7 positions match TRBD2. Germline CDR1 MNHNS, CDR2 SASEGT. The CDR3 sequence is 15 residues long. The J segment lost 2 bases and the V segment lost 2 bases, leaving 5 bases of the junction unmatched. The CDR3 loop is CASSEFPGGQETQYF. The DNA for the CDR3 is TGTGCCAGCAGTGAATTCCCCGGGGGGCAAGAGACCCAGTACTTC.

The chain's CDR3 is CASTLLVGVGFF. Written as DNA, the CDR3 is TGTGCCAGCACTCTTCTCGTAGGGGTTGGTTTCTTT. This sequence joins TRBV6-1 and TRBJ1-1, with TRBD1 as a possible D gene (5 bases). V dropped 7 bases and J dropped 13 bases, with 19 bases sitting between them. Per germline, CDR1 MNHNS and CDR2 SASEGT. The CDR3 length is 12 residues.

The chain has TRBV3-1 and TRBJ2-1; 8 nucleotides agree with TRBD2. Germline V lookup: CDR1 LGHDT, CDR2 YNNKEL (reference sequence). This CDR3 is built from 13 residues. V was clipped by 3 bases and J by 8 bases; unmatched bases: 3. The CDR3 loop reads CASSHRGGDEQFF. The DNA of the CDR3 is TGTGCCAGCAGCCACCGGGGGGGAGATGAGCAGTTCTTC.

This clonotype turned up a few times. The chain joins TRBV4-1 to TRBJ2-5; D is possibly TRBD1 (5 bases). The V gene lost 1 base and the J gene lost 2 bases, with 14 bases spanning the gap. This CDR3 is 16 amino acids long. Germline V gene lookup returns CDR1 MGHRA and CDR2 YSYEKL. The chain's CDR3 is CASSQGRRTPQETQYF. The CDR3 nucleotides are TGCGCCAGCAGCCAAGGACGAAGGACACCACAAGAGACCCAGTACTTC.

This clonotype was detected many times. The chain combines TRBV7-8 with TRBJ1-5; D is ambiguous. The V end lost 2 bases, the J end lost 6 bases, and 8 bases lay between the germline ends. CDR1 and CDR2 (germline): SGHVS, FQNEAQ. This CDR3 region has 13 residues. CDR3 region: CASSLLGVQPQHF. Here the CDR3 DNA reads TGTGCCAGCAGCTTACTCGGAGTTCAGCCCCAGCATTTT. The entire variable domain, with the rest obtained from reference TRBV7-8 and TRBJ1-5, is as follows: GAGVSQSPRYKVAKRGQDVALRCDPISGHVSLFWYQQALGQGPEFLTYFQNEAQLDKSGLPSDRFFAERPEGSVSTLKIQRTQQEDSAVYLCASSLLGVQPQHFGDGTRLSIL.

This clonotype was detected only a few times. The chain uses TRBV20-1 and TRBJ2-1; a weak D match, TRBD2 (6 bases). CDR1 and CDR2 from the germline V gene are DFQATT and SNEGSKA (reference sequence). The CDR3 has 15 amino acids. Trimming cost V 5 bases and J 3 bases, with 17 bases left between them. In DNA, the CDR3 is TGCAGTGCTCTCCCGGGAGTAGGAATCTACAATGAGCAGTTCTTC. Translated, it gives CSALPGVGIYNEQFF.

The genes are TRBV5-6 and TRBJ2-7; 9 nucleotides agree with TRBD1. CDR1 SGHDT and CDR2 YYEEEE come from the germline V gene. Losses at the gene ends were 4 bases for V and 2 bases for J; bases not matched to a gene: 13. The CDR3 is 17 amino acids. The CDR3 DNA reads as TGTGCCAGCAGCGGCAGGGACAGGGAAGGGGGTCCCTACGAGCAGTACGTC. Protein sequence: CASSGRDREGGPYEQYV.

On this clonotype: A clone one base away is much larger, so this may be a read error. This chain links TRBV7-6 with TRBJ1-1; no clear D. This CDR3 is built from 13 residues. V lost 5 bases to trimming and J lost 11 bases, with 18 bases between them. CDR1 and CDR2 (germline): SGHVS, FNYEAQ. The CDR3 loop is CASSPRQRADAFF. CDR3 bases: TGTGCCAGCAGCCCTAGACAAAGAGCCGACGCTTTCTTT.

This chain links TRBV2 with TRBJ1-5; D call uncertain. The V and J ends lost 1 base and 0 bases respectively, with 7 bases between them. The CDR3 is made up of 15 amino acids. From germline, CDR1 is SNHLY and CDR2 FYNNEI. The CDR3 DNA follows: TGTGCCAGCAGTGAAGGCGGAAATAGCAATCAGCCCCAGCATTTT. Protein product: CASSEGGNSNQPQHF.

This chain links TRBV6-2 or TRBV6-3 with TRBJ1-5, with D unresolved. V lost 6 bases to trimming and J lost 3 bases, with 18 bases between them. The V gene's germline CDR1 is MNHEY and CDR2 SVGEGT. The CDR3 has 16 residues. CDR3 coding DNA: TGTGCCAGCAGCCCTCGGCGGGGATCTTCCAATCAGCCCCAGCATTTT. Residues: CASSPRRGSSNQPQHF.

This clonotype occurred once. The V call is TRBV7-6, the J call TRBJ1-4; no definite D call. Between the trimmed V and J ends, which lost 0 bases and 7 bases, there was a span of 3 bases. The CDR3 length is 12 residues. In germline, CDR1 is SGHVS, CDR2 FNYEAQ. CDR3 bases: TGTGCCAGCAGCTTAGCCATTGAAAAACTGTTTTTT. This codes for CASSLAIEKLFF. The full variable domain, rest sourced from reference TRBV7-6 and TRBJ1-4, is GAGVSQSPRYKVTKRGQDVALRCDPISGHVSLYWYRQALGQGPEFLTYFNYEAQQDKSGLPNDRFSAERPEGSISTLTIQRTEQRDSAMYRCASSLAIEKLFFGSGTQLSVL.